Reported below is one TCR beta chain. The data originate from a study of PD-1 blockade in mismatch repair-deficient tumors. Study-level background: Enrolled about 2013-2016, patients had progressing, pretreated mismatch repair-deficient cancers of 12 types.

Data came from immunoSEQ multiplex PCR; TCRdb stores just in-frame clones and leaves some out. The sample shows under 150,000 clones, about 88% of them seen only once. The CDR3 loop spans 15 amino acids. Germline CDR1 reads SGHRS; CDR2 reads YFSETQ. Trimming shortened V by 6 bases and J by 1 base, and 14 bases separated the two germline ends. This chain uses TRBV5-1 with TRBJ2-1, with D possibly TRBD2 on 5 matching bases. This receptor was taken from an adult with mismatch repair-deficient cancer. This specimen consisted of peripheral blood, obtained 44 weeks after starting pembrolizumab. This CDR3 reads CASTAAGESYNEQFF. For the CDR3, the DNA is TGCGCCAGCACCGCCGCCGGGGAATCCTACAATGAGCAGTTCTTC.